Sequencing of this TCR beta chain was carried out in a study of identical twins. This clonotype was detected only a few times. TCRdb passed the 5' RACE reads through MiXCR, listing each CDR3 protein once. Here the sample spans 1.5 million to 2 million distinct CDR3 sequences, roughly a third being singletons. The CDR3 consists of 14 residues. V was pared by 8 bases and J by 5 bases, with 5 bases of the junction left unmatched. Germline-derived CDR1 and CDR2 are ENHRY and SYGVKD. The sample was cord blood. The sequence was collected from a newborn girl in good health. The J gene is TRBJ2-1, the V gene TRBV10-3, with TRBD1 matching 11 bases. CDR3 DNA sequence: TGTGCCATCGGCGGGACAGGGGGTCACAATGAGCAGTTCTTC. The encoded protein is CAIGGTGGHNEQFF.